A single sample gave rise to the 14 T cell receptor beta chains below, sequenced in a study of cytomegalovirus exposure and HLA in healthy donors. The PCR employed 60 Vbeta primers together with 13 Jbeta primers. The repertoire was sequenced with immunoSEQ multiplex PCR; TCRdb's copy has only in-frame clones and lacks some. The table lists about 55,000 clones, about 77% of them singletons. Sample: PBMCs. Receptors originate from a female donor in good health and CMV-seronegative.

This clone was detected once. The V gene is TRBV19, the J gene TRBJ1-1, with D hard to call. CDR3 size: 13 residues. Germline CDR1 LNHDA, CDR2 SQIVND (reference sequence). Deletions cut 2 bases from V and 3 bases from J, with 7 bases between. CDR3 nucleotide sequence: TGTGCCAGTAGTATAATGGAGGACACTGAAGCTTTCTTT. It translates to CASSIMEDTEAFF.

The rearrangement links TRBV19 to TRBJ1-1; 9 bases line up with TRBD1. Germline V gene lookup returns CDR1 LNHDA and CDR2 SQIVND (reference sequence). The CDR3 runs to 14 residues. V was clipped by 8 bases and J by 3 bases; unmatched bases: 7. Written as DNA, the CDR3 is TGTGCCAGTCAAGACAGGGGGATGGACACTGAAGCTTTCTTT. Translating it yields CASQDRGMDTEAFF.

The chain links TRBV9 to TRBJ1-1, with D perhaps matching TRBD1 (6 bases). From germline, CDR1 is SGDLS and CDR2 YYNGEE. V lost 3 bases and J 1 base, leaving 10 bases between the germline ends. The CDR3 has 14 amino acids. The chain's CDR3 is CASSEPTGNTEAFF. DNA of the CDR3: TGTGCCAGCAGCGAACCGACAGGGAACACTGAAGCTTTCTTT.

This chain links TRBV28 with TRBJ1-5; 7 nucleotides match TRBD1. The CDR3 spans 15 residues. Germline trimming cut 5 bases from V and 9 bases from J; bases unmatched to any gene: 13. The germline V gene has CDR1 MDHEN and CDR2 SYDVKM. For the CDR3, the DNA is TGTGCCAGCAGTCCCCCGGGACAGAAAAAGGGGCCCCAGCATTTT. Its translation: CASSPPGQKKGPQHF.

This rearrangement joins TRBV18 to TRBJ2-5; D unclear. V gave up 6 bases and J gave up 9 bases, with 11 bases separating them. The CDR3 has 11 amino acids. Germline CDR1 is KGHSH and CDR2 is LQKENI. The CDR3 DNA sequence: TGTGCCAGCTCGCCTGACCAGGCCCAGTACTTC. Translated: CASSPDQAQYF.

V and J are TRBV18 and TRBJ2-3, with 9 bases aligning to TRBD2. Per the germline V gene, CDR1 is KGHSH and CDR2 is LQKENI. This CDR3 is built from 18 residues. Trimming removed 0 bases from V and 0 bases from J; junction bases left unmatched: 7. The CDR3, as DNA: TGTGCCAGCTCACCACCGATGAGCGGGGGGCTAAGCACAGATACGCAGTATTTT. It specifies CASSPPMSGGLSTDTQYF. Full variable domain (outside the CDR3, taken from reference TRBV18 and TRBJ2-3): NAGVMQNPRHLVRRRGQEARLRCSPMKGHSHVYWYRQLPEEGLKFMVYLQKENIIDESGMPKERFSAEFPKEGPSILRIQQVVRGDSAAYFCASSPPMSGGLSTDTQYFGPGTRLTVL.

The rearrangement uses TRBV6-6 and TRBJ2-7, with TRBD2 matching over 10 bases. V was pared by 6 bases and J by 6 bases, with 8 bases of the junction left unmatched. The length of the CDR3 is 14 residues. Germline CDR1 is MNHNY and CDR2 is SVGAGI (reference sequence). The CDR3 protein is CASRTLAGVSEQYF. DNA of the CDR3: TGTGCCAGCAGGACTCTAGCGGGAGTAAGCGAGCAGTACTTC.

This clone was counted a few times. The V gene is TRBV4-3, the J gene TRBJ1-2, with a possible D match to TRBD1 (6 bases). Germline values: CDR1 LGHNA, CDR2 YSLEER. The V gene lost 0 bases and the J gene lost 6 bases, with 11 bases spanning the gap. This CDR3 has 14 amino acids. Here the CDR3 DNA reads TGCGCCAGCAGCCAAGAGCAGGGGCGAAATGGCTACACCTTC. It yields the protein CASSQEQGRNGYTF.

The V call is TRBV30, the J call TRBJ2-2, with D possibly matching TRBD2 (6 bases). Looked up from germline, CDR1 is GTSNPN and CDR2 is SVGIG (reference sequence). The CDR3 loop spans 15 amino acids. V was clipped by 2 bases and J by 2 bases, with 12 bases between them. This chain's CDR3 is CAWSRGGINTGELFF. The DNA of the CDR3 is TGTGCCTGGAGTAGAGGCGGGATTAACACCGGGGAGCTGTTTTTT.

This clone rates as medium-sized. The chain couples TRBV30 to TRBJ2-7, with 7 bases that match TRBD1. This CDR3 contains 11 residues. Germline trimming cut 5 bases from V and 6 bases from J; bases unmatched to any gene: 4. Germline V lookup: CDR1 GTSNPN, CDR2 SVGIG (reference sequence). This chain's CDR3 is CAWDSGGEQYF. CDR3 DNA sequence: TGTGCCTGGGATTCAGGGGGCGAGCAGTACTTC.

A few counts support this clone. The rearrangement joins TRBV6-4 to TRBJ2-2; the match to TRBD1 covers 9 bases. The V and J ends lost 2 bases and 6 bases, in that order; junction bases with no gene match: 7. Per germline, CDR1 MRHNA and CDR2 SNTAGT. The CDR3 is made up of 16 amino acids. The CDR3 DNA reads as TGTGCCAGCAGTGACGATCCGGGACAGGGTTCCGGGGAGCTGTTTTTT. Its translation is CASSDDPGQGSGELFF.

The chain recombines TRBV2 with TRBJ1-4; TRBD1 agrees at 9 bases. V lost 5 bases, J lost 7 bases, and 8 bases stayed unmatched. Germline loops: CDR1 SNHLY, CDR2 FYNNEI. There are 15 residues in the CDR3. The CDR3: CASSLGQGGVEKLFF. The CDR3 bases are TGTGCCAGCAGTTTGGGACAGGGTGGAGTTGAAAAACTGTTTTTT.

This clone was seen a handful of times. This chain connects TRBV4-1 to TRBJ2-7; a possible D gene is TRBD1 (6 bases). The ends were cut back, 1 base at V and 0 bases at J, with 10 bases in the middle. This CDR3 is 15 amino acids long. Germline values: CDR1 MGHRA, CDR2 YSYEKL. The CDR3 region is CASSQALGGSYEQYF. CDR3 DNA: TGCGCCAGCAGCCAAGCACTAGGGGGCTCCTACGAGCAGTACTTC.

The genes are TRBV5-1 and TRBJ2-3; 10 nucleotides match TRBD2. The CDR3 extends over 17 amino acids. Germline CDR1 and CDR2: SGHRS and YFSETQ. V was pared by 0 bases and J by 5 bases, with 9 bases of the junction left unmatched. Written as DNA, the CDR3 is TGCGCCAGCAGCTTGGAGGGTAGCGGGGGGTCCGGAGATACGCAGTATTTT. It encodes CASSLEGSGGSGDTQYF.